This TCR beta chain stems from a study of vaccination effects on CD4 cells after COVID-19. About the study: Samples that were drawn after vaccination came a median of 72 days after the second dose.

By frequency in the sample, this clone is medium-sized. Antigen unknown. Germline CDR1 and CDR2: SGHDN and FVKESK. The length of the CDR3 is 15 residues. The V and J ends lost 4 bases and 8 bases, in that order; junction bases with no gene match: 13. CD4+ T cells specific for antigen were expanded with viral peptide pools by the ViraFEST assay before sequencing. Once cultured for 10 to 11 days, the cells underwent separation to obtain CD4+ T cells. Participants completed two doses of the BNT162b2 or mRNA-1273 vaccine. A few million PBMC per well were cultured with around 10 IU/ml IL-2 and about 10 ug/ml peptides. At days 3 and 7, half of the medium was exchanged for IL-2 medium. Data came from immunoSEQ multiplex PCR; TCRdb stores just in-frame clones and leaves some out. The sample holds more than 9,000 clones, about three quarters seen once.

The sequencing here drew on CD4+ T cells from PBMCs cultured with SARS-CoV-2 spike peptides, taken after COVID-19 vaccination. This TCR was sampled from a human donor who received a COVID-19 vaccine. This chain joins TRBV14 and TRBJ1-2; 7 nucleotides line up with TRBD1. CDR3 residues: CASSPRQGSLGGYTF. For the CDR3, the DNA is TGTGCCAGCAGCCCCCGACAGGGCTCTTTAGGCGGCTACACCTTC.